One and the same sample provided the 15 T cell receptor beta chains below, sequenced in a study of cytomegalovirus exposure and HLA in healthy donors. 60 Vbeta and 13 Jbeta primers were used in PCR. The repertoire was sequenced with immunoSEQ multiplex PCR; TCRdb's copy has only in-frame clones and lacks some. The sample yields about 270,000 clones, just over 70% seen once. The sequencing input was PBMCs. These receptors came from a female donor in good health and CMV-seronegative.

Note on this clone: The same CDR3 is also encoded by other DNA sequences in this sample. The CDR3 DNA sequence: TGTGCCAGCAGCTTGCGGGGAACAGATACGCAGTATTTT. Translated: CASSLRGTDTQYF. J is TRBJ2-3 and V is TRBV5-8, with D perhaps matching TRBD2 (5 bases). The germline V gene has CDR1 SGHTS and CDR2 YDEGEE. This CDR3 contains 13 residues. Trimming stripped 1 base from V and 3 bases from J, with 6 bases between.

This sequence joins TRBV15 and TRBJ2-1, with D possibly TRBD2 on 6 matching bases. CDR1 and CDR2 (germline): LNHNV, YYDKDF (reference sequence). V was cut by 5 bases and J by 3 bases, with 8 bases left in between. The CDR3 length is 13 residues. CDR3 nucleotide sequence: TGTGCCACCAGCCGGAGGGACTACAATGAGCAGTTCTTC. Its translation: CATSRRDYNEQFF. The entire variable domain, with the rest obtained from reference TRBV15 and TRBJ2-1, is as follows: DAMVIQNPRYQVTQFGKPVTLSCSQTLNHNVMYWYQQKSSQAPKLLFHYYDKDFNNEADTPDNFQSRRPNTSFCFLDIRSPGLGDTAMYLCATSRRDYNEQFFGPGTRLTVL.

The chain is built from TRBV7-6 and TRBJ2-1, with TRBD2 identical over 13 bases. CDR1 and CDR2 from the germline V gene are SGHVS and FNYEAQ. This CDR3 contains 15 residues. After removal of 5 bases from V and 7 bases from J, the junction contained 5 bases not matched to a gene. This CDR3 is CASSLTSGRENEQFF. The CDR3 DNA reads TGTGCCAGCAGCCTCACTAGCGGGAGGGAGAATGAGCAGTTCTTC.

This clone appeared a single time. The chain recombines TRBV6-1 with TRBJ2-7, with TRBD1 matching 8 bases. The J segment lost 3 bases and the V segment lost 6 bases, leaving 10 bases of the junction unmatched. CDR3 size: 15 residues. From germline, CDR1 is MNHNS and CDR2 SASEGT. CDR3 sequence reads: CASRLTSGGGYEQYF. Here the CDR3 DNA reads TGTGCCAGCAGGCTAACGTCAGGGGGCGGCTACGAGCAGTACTTC.

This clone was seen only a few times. CDR3 coding DNA: TGTGCCAGCAGCTTGAAACTCTATGGCTACACCTTC. This translates into CASSLKLYGYTF. The V gene is TRBV5-6, the J gene TRBJ1-2; D is unresolved. The CDR3 is 12 residues long. The V and J ends lost 1 base and 4 bases respectively, with 5 bases between them. Germline CDR1 SGHDT, CDR2 YYEEEE.

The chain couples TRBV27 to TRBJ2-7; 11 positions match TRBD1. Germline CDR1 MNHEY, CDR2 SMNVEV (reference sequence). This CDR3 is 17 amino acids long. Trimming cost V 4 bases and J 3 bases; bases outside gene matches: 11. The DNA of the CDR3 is TGTGCCAGCAGTTCGGCCCGAGGACAGGGGGCGAACTACGAGCAGTACTTC. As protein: CASSSARGQGANYEQYF.

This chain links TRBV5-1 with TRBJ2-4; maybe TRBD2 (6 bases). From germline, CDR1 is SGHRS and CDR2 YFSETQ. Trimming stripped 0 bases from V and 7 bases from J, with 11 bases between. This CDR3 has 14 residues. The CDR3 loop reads CASSLVGGTNIQYF. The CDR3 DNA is TGCGCCAGCAGCTTGGTCGGCGGGACGAACATTCAGTACTTC.

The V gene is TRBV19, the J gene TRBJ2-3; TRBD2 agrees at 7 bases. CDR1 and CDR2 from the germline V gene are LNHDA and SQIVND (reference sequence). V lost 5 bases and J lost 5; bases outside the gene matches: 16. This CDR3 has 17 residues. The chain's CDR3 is CASSARTSYRRGDTQYF. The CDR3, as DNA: TGTGCCAGTAGTGCCCGGACTAGTTACCGCCGAGGAGATACGCAGTATTTT.

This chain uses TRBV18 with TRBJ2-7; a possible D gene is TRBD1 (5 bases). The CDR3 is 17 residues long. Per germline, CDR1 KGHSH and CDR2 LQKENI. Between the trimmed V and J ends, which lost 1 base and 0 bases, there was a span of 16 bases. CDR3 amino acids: CASSPLSALQGSYEQYF. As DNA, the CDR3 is TGTGCCAGCTCACCACTTTCCGCCCTCCAGGGCTCCTACGAGCAGTACTTC.

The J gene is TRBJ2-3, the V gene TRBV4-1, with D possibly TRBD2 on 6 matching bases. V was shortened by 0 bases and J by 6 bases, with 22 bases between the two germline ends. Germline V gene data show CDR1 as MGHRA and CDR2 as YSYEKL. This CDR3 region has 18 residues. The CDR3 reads CASSQEGIGRGPKDTQYF. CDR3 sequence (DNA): TGCGCCAGCAGCCAAGAGGGAATTGGGCGGGGCCCAAAGGATACGCAGTATTTT.

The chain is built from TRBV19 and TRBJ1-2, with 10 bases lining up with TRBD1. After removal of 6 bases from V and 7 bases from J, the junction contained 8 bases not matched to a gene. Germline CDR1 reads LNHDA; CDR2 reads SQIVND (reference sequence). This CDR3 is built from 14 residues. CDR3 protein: CASRPPDRGLGYTF. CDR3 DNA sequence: TGTGCCAGTAGACCCCCCGACAGGGGGCTTGGCTACACCTTC.

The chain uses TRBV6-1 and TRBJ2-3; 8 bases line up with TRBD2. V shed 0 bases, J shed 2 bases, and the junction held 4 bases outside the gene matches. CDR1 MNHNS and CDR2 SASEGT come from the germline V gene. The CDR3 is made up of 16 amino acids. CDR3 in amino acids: CASSEAPAGVTDTQYF. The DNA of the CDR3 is TGTGCCAGCAGTGAAGCGCCAGCGGGAGTCACAGATACGCAGTATTTT.

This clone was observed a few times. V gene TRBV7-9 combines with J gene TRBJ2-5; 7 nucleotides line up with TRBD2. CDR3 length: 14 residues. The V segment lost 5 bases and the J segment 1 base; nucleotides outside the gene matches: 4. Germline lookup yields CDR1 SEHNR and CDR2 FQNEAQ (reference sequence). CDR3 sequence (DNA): TGTGCCAGCAGCCCTGTAGCGGGCCAAGAGACCCAGTACTTC. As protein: CASSPVAGQETQYF. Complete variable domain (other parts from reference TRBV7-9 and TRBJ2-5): DTGVSQNPRHKITKRGQNVTFRCDPISEHNRLYWYRQTLGQGPEFLTYFQNEAQLEKSRLLSDRFSAERPKGSFSTLEIQRTEQGDSAMYLCASSPVAGQETQYFGPGTRLLVL.

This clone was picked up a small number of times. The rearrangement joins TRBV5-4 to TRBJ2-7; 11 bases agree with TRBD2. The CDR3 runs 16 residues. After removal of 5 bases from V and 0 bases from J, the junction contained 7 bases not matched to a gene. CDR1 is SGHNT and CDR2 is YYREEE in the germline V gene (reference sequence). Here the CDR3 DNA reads TGTGCCAGCAGAAAAACTAGCGGGAGTTTCTCCTACGAGCAGTACTTC. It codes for CASRKTSGSFSYEQYF.

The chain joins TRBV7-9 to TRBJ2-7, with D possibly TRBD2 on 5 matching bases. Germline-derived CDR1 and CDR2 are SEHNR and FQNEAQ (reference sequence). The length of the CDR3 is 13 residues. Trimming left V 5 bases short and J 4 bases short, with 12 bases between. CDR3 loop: CASSPGVPYEQYF. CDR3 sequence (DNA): TGTGCCAGCAGCCCCGGGGTTCCTTACGAGCAGTACTTC.